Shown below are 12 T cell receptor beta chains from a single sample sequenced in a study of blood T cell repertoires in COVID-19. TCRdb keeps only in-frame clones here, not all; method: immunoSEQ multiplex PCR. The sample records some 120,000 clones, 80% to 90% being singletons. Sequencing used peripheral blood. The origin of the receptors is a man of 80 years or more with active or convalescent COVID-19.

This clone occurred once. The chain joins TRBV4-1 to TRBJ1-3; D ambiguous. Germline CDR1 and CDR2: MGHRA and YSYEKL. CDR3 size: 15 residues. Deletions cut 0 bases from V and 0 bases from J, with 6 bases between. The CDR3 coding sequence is TGCGCCAGCAGCCAAGATTGGAGCTCTGGAAACACCATATATTTT. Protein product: CASSQDWSSGNTIYF.

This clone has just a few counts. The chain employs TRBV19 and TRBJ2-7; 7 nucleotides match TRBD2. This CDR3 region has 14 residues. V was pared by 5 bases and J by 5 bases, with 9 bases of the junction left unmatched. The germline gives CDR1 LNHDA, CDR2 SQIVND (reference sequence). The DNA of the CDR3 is TGTGCCAGTAGTGACCAGGGAGGGCCAGACGAGCAGTACTTC. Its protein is CASSDQGGPDEQYF.

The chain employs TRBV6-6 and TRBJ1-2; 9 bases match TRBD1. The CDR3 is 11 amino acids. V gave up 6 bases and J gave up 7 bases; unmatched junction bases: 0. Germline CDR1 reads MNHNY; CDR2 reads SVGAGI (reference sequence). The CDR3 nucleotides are TGTGCCAGCAGACAGGGGGCTGGCTACACCTTC. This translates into CASRQGAGYTF.

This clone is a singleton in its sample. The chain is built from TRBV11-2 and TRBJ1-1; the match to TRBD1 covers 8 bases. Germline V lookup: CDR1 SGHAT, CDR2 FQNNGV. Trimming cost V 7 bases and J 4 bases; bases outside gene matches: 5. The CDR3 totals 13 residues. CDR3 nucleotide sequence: TGTGCCAGCATACGGGACAGGCGCACTGAAGCTTTCTTT. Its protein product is CASIRDRRTEAFF.

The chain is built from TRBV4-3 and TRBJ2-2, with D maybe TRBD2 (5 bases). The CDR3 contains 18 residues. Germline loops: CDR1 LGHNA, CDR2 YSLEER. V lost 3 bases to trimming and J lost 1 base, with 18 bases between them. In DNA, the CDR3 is TGCGCCAGCAGCCAGGAGGCCCCTAGTTTTCTGAACACCGGGGAGCTGTTTTTT. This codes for CASSQEAPSFLNTGELFF.

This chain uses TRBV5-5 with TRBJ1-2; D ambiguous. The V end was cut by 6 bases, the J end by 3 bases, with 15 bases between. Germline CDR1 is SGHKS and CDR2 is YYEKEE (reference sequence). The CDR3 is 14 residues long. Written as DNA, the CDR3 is TGTGCCAGCATCTGGACTTACCGGGACTATGGCTACACCTTC. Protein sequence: CASIWTYRDYGYTF.

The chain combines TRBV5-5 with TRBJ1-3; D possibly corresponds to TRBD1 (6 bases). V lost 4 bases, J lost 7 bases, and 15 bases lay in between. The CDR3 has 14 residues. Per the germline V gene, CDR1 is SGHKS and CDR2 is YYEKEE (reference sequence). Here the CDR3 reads CASSQESGENTIYF. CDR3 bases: TGTGCCAGCAGCCAAGAATCAGGGGAGAACACCATATATTTT.

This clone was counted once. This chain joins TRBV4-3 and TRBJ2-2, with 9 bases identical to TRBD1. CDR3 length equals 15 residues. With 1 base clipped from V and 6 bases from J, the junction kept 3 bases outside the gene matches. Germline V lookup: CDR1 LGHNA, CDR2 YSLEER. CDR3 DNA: TGCGCCAGCAGCCAAGGGACAGGGGAACCCGGGGAGCTGTTTTTT. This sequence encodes CASSQGTGEPGELFF.

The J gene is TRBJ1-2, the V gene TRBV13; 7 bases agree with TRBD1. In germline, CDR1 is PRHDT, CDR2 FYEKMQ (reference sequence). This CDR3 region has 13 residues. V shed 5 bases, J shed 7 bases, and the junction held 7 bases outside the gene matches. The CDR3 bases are TGTGCCAGCAGCACCAAGGGGGCGGGTGGCTACACCTTC. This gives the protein CASSTKGAGGYTF.

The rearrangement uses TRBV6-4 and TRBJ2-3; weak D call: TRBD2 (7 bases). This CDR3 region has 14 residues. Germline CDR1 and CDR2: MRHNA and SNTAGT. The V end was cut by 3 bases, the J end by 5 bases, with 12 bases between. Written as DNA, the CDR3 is TGTGCCAGCAGTGATGGGGGGGGCCAAGATACGCAGTATTTT. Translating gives CASSDGGGQDTQYF.

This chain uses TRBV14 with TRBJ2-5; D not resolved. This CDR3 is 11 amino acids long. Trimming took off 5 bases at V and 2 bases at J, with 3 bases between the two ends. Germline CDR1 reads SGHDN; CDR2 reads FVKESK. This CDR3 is CASSEQETQYF. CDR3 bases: TGTGCCAGCAGCGAGCAAGAGACCCAGTACTTC.

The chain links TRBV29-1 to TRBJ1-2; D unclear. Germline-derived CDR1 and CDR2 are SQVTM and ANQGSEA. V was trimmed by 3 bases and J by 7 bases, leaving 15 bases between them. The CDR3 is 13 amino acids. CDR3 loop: CSVEGDIHPGYTF. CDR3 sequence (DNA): TGCAGCGTTGAGGGTGACATCCATCCTGGCTACACCTTC.